The TCR beta chain described here comes from a study of Ad26.COV2.S vaccination and SARS-CoV-2 variants. Regarding the study as a whole: Recipients given vaccine exceeded placebo recipients in spike-specific TCR breadth.

This CDR3 region has 16 residues. CDR1 is SEHNR, CDR2 FQNEAQ, per germline (reference sequence). Trimming took 1 base from V and 0 from J; bases not matched to a gene: 2. Turning to this clone: The antigen is not known.

Indicated treatment: approximately 18 received Ad26.COV2.S at low or high dose, single or two shots; 5 received placebo; per-sample allocation not given. Sample collection was performed on day 63 after the first vaccine or placebo injection. Repertoires were generated with immunoSEQ multiplex PCR, while TCRdb's copy carries only in-frame clones and drops some. The data show about 440,000 clones, with around 91% seen just once and less than 5.5% held by the top ten. The sequenced sample was peripheral blood, obtained in a trial of Ad26.COV2.S vaccine versus placebo. V is TRBV7-9 and J is TRBJ2-1; TRBD2 matches at 8 bases. The clonotype originates from a person between 18 and 59 years old who received the Ad26.COV2.S COVID-19 vaccine or a placebo. The CDR3 reads CASSLVGTSSYNEQFF. CDR3 sequence (DNA): TGTGCCAGCAGCTTAGTCGGGACTAGCTCCTACAATGAGCAGTTCTTC.